What follows are 25 T cell receptor beta chains derived from one specimen sequenced in a study of sequential checkpoint blockade in melanoma. This table comes from immunoSEQ multiplex PCR, and its TCRdb copy is limited to in-frame clones, with some not included. The sample lists about 28,000 clones, approximately 91% occurring once. Regarding treatment: randomized to nivolumab then ipilimumab (arm A) or the reverse (arm B). This sample comprised CD8+ T cells sorted from blood (inferred from file names), obtained from a patient given nivolumab and ipilimumab in sequence. These receptors were taken from a human donor with melanoma.

This chain joins TRBV28 and TRBJ1-6; TRBD1 is a possible D gene (5 bases). The V end lost 7 bases, the J end lost 9 bases, and 19 bases lay between the germline ends. The CDR3 spans 15 residues. Germline assignment: CDR1 MDHEN and CDR2 SYDVKM. The CDR3 DNA reads TGTGCCAGCAAAAGGCGGGGAATGGGGCCTTCACCCCTCCACTTT. It translates to CASKRRGMGPSPLHF.

The chain is built from TRBV27 and TRBJ1-2, with D unclear. Trimming stripped 3 bases from V and 4 bases from J, with 9 bases between. From germline, CDR1 is MNHEY and CDR2 SMNVEV (reference sequence). This CDR3 is built from 13 residues. This CDR3 reads CASSFSSGYGYTF. CDR3 coding DNA: TGTGCCAGCAGTTTTAGTTCAGGCTATGGCTACACCTTC.

The rearrangement links TRBV16 to TRBJ2-2; the match to TRBD2 covers 11 bases. Per the germline V gene, CDR1 is KGHSY and CDR2 is FQNENV. After removal of 8 bases from V and 7 bases from J, the junction contained 6 bases not matched to a gene. The CDR3 extends over 14 amino acids. CDR3 nucleotides: TGTGCCAGCTCATACGGACTAGCGGGCGGGGAGCTGTTTTTT. This codes for CASSYGLAGGELFF.

The V and J genes are TRBV7-9 and TRBJ1-2; D is ambiguous. The CDR3 is 13 amino acids. V was trimmed by 5 bases and J by 5 bases, leaving 12 bases between them. Germline loops: CDR1 SEHNR, CDR2 FQNEAQ (reference sequence). The CDR3 reads CASSITGDYGYTF. CDR3 nucleotide sequence: TGTGCCAGCAGCATCACGGGAGATTATGGCTACACCTTC.

The V call is TRBV7-3, the J call TRBJ2-2; D might be TRBD1 (5 bases). Germline lookup yields CDR1 SGHTA and CDR2 FQGTGA. The CDR3 length is 17 residues. The V end was cut by 1 base, the J end by 5 bases, with 17 bases between. In DNA form, the CDR3 reads TGTGCCAGCAGCTTAAACCCCCCCCAGGGTTATACCGGGGAGCTGTTTTTT. It translates to CASSLNPPQGYTGELFF.

This clone was counted a few times. CDR3 amino acids: CASSVGASGSYEQYF. CDR3 sequence (DNA): TGTGCCAGCAGCGTAGGGGCTAGCGGGAGTTACGAGCAGTACTTC. The chain is built from TRBV9 and TRBJ2-7, with TRBD2 matching 10 bases. From germline, CDR1 is SGDLS and CDR2 YYNGEE. CDR3 length equals 15 residues. Trimming took 0 bases from V and 4 from J; bases not matched to a gene: 4.

The CDR3 nucleotides are TGTGCCAGCAGCCGGACGGAGGTGGGGAACACTGAAGCTTTCTTT. Encoded protein: CASSRTEVGNTEAFF. The chain couples TRBV9 to TRBJ1-1; no reliable D call. The V gene's germline CDR1 is SGDLS and CDR2 YYNGEE. Trimming removed 4 bases from V and 1 base from J, with 14 bases in between. This CDR3 region has 15 residues.

Only one count was recorded for this clone. The chain carries TRBV4-3 and TRBJ1-2; D is undetermined. Trimming removed 1 base at V and 0 bases at J, with 9 bases between. Germline CDR1 is LGHNA and CDR2 is YSLEER. The CDR3 sequence is 15 residues long. The CDR3 nucleotides read TGCGCCAGCAGCCAAGTAGTCGCGTCTAACTATGGCTACACCTTC. Translation: CASSQVVASNYGYTF.

This clone was observed a single time. V usage is TRBV6-6 and J usage is TRBJ2-1, with D uncertain. This CDR3 has 14 residues. Germline values: CDR1 MNHNY, CDR2 SVGAGI (reference sequence). Between the trimmed V and J ends, which lost 6 bases and 4 bases, there was a span of 13 bases. The CDR3 here is CASSLLQIYNEQFF. CDR3 nucleotide sequence: TGTGCCAGCAGCCTTTTACAAATTTACAATGAGCAGTTCTTC.

The CDR3: CASSYRDSSLEKLFF. The CDR3 region has the DNA TGTGCCAGCAGTTACAGGGACTCCTCGCTTGAAAAACTGTTTTTT. This chain links TRBV6-6 with TRBJ1-4; perhaps TRBD1 as D (5 bases). This CDR3 contains 15 residues. Trimming left V 2 bases short and J 7 bases short, with 14 bases between. The germline V gene has CDR1 MNHNY and CDR2 SVGAGI (reference sequence).

The J gene is TRBJ2-1, the V gene TRBV9, with 10 bases matching TRBD2. CDR1 and CDR2 from the germline V gene are SGDLS and YYNGEE. Trimming removed 0 bases from V and 3 bases from J; junction bases left unmatched: 9. The CDR3 totals 18 residues. The CDR3 here is CASSVALSGGDHYNEQFF. CDR3 in DNA: TGTGCCAGCAGCGTAGCCCTGAGCGGGGGGGATCACTACAATGAGCAGTTCTTC.

The chain links TRBV15 to TRBJ2-1; TRBD2 might be the D (5 bases). CDR3 length: 15 amino acids. Germline loops: CDR1 LNHNV, CDR2 YYDKDF (reference sequence). V shed 2 bases and J shed 4 bases, with 12 bases lying between them. The CDR3 DNA sequence: TGTGCCACCAGCAGAAATACGGGGTTATACAATGAGCAGTTCTTC. This sequence encodes CATSRNTGLYNEQFF.

This clone appeared a single time. The V call is TRBV2, the J call TRBJ1-2; D is ambiguous. Deletions cut 7 bases from V and 4 bases from J, with 7 bases between. CDR3 length: 11 amino acids. Germline V gene data show CDR1 as SNHLY and CDR2 as FYNNEI. DNA of the CDR3: TGTGCCAGCACAGGAGGCTATGGCTACACCTTC. Protein: CASTGGYGYTF. The full variable domain, with the rest looked up from reference TRBV2 and TRBJ1-2, is EPEVTQTPSHQVTQMGQEVILRCVPISNHLYFYWYRQILGQKVEFLVSFYNNEISEKSEIFDDQFSVERPDGSNFTLKIRSTKLEDSAMYFCASTGGYGYTFGSGTRLTVV.

The chain couples TRBV13 to TRBJ2-1; 12 bases are shared with TRBD2. The CDR3 sequence is 14 residues long. The germline gives CDR1 PRHDT, CDR2 FYEKMQ (reference sequence). V was pared by 5 bases and J by 7 bases, with 3 bases of the junction left unmatched. CDR3 amino acids: CASSLAGGRNEQFF. CDR3 nucleotides: TGTGCCAGCAGCCTAGCGGGGGGGAGAAATGAGCAGTTCTTC.

The chain carries TRBV7-9 and TRBJ2-2; 10 bases are a match to TRBD1. CDR3 size: 15 residues. The V gene's germline CDR1 is SEHNR and CDR2 FQNEAQ (reference sequence). V shed 5 bases and J 6 bases; nucleotides not matched to a gene: 6. CDR3: CASSRGQGEPGELFF. In nucleotides, the CDR3 is TGTGCCAGCAGCCGCGGACAGGGGGAGCCCGGGGAGCTGTTTTTT.

The J gene is TRBJ2-2, the V gene TRBV27; D is ambiguous. CDR3 length: 13 amino acids. Germline-derived CDR1 and CDR2 are MNHEY and SMNVEV (reference sequence). V lost 5 bases, J lost 2 bases, and 6 bases lay in between. CDR3 sequence (DNA): TGTGCCAGCAGTGCCTATAACACCGGGGAGCTGTTTTTT. Translation: CASSAYNTGELFF.

The V gene is TRBV4-3, the J gene TRBJ2-7; D is uncertain. V shed 1 base and J shed 6 bases, with 19 bases lying between them. This CDR3 region has 16 residues. Germline V lookup: CDR1 LGHNA, CDR2 YSLEER. The CDR3 here is CASSQGRSELLGEQYV. CDR3 DNA sequence: TGCGCCAGCAGCCAAGGTCGTTCAGAGCTTTTGGGCGAGCAGTACGTC.

The rearrangement joins TRBV2 to TRBJ2-1; 8 bases match TRBD1. CDR3 length: 14 amino acids. With 11 bases clipped from V and 0 bases from J, the junction kept 6 bases outside the gene matches. CDR1 and CDR2 (germline): SNHLY, FYNNEI. CDR3 amino acids: CAGTGFNSYNEQFF. Here the CDR3 DNA reads TGTGCCGGGACAGGTTTTAACTCCTACAATGAGCAGTTCTTC.

This rearrangement joins TRBV4-3 to TRBJ2-1, with 7 bases fitting TRBD2. The CDR3 covers 16 residues. Germline V gene sequence: CDR1 LGHNA, CDR2 YSLEER. Germline trimming cut 4 bases from V and 3 bases from J; bases unmatched to any gene: 9. DNA of the CDR3: TGCGCCAGCAGCCCGATAGGGGCGGGGGACTACAATGAGCAGTTCTTC. Protein: CASSPIGAGDYNEQFF.

The chain joins TRBV9 to TRBJ2-2; 7 nucleotides align to TRBD1. Trimming cost V 0 bases and J 7 bases; bases outside gene matches: 12. The CDR3 sequence is 17 residues long. Germline CDR1 reads SGDLS; CDR2 reads YYNGEE. This CDR3 reads CASSVGGSAGGIGELFF. The CDR3 DNA follows: TGTGCCAGCAGCGTAGGAGGGTCGGCAGGGGGTATCGGGGAGCTGTTTTTT.

The chain uses TRBV5-8 and TRBJ2-1; 8 bases map to TRBD2. The V and J ends lost 2 bases and 7 bases, in that order; junction bases with no gene match: 5. The CDR3 runs 14 residues. Per the germline V gene, CDR1 is SGHTS and CDR2 is YDEGEE. This chain's CDR3 is CASSFSGGLNEQFF. Written as DNA, the CDR3 is TGTGCCAGCAGCTTCTCGGGAGGGCTGAATGAGCAGTTCTTC.

This chain uses TRBV29-1 with TRBJ1-2; 7 bases line up with TRBD1. The CDR3 length is 14 residues. The V gene end was trimmed by 0 bases and the J gene end by 3 bases; junction bases not matched to a gene: 4. Germline values: CDR1 SQVTM, CDR2 ANQGSEA. The CDR3 DNA sequence: TGCAGCGTTGAAGAGGAACAGGGGCACTATGGCTACACCTTC. Protein: CSVEEEQGHYGYTF.

This sequence joins TRBV4-3 and TRBJ1-4; D may be TRBD1 (6 bases). Germline values: CDR1 LGHNA, CDR2 YSLEER. V gave up 4 bases and J gave up 0 bases, with 9 bases separating them. This CDR3 region has 15 residues. CDR3 loop: CASSLYRATNEKLFF. CDR3 bases: TGCGCCAGCAGCCTTTACAGGGCAACTAATGAAAAACTGTTTTTT.

This chain uses TRBV30 with TRBJ2-7; TRBD2 is a possible D gene (6 bases). There are 14 residues in the CDR3. V was cut by 7 bases and J by 2 bases, with 18 bases left in between. From germline, CDR1 is GTSNPN and CDR2 SVGIG (reference sequence). The CDR3 here is CASAGPLGAYEQYF. For the CDR3, the DNA is TGTGCCTCCGCGGGACCTTTGGGGGCCTACGAGCAGTACTTC.

The CDR3 DNA reads TGTGCCAGCAGCCCCGGGACAGACTCTCTCTACGAGCAGTACTTC. This codes for CASSPGTDSLYEQYF. V is TRBV7-6 and J is TRBJ2-7; 7 bases match TRBD1. This CDR3 spans 15 amino acids. V trimming: 5 bases; J trimming: 3 bases; junction bases outside the gene matches: 10. Per the germline V gene, CDR1 is SGHVS and CDR2 is FNYEAQ.